Included here is one TCR beta chain sequence, with context. This receptor's antigen is unknown. Within one base of it there is no much larger clone, and no base qualities were kept. CDR1 and CDR2 were assigned from the germline V gene as SGHVS and FNYEAQ. Inclusive of the bounding cysteine and phenylalanine, the CDR3 is 15 residues long. Just CDR3 DNA is preserved here, 45 bases in frame from base 1. V sheds 1 base and J sheds 6 bases, leaving 15 bases between their ends. Libraries were built with the immunoSEQ multiplex PCR assay. The multiplex PCR relied on a mix of 60 forward primers for TCR Vbeta segments and 13 reverse primers for TCR Jbeta segments. The CDR3 region of rearranged TCR beta genes was amplified from genomic DNA with a multiplex PCR assay. Amplified TCR beta libraries were sequenced as 87-base-pair reads on the Illumina HiSeq System. From the authors' description of their analysis: In a later analysis, 70 million to 95 million unique TCR beta chains were counted across the 500 to 850 repertoires, and around 10 million of these chains were shared by at least two donors. A nearest-neighbor algorithm error-corrected the raw reads and collapsed the reads into unique sequences, merging closely related sequences to remove PCR and sequencing errors. CDR3 sequences were aligned to IMGT reference sequences to assign V, D and J gene segments. For a sequence to be retained, a match of at least six nucleotides to both a V gene segment and a J gene segment was required. A rearrangement counted as productive if the CDR3 had no stop codons and remained in frame with V and J, and every other rearrangement counted as non-productive. CDR3 was defined by IMGT convention, running from the second conserved V-encoded cysteine to the conserved J-encoded phenylalanine. The earlier analysis of fewer than 750 of the donors excluded sequences that lacked an unambiguous match to a single V gene segment. In an earlier analysis of approximately 610 of the donors, V segments were called functional above 56.7% productive rearrangements and were called segregating when the between-donor standard deviation exceeded 5%. A statistical classification framework was built to diagnose cytomegalovirus status from the catalog of TCR beta chain sequences. V and J gene assignment, in a later analysis, came from comparing TCR nucleotide sequences with IMGT/GENE-DB human TR gene sequences. In a later analysis, CDR3 sequences and most-parsimonious VDJ recombination scenarios were assigned using the TCRdist pipeline. In a later analysis, every TCR beta chain was defined by the combination of its CDR3 amino acid sequence and its V-gene family, and reads without a unique V-gene family were dropped. To address suspected cross-contamination and a sequencing artifact, a later analysis removed over 500 highly shared, low-generation-probability nucleotide sequences. For each public chain, a later analysis derived a clonal expansion index from normalized ranks of inferred template counts within each repertoire. In a later analysis, generation probabilities were computed with a VDJ recombination model fitted to out-of-frame rearrangements, and the resulting probabilities were checked against IGoR. In a later analysis, hypergeometric tests were used to score TCR-TCR, TCR-HLA and TCR-CMV co-occurrence, with a repertoire-size bias correction applied to TCR pairs. To estimate false discovery rates, a later analysis permuted the HLA or CMV assignments 20 times. In a later analysis, co-occurring TCRs were grouped using DBSCAN, and TCRdist sequence similarity was added for clustering within HLA-allele-positive subsets. Co-occurrence clustering excluded repertoires with fewer than 30,000 or more than 120,000 public chains, plus five with anomalous nucleotide sharing. Here the immuneACCESS table is served through TCRdb, limited to in-frame sequences with V and J called. Missing clones are a known gap in these copies; in checked studies unresolved V genes cover under half, and the rest lacks a known reason. The V and J calls and clone size come from that table; D and trimming were worked out from the DNA. The sample table lists around 130,000 clones, roughly 78% of them with a count of one. Of the sample, about 5.3% falls within the top ten clones.

The entry originates in a study of cytomegalovirus exposure and HLA in healthy donors (dated by TCRdb to the late 2010s). About the full investigation: According to an earlier analysis of a few hundred of the donors, about 190 million T cells yielded 90 million to 130 million unique TCR beta sequences and about 300 Gb of sequence data. The study aimed to test whether signatures of past pathogen exposure could be identified by cataloging public T cell receptors. Both class I and class II loci were covered by HLA typing, at four-digit resolution. The study used immunosequencing to profile the T cell repertoires of several hundred subjects and linked those repertoires to cytomegalovirus serostatus. In addition to the first cohort of around 670 subjects, a separate validation cohort of around 110 different subjects was used. Donor age, sex, ethnicity and CMV serostatus were compiled alongside the repertoire data. To predict cytomegalovirus infection status, the study brought together high-throughput TCR immunosequencing, statistical association of individual TCRs with disease status, and machine learning. Across around 400 genotyped donors of the cohort, an average of approximately 200,000 unique TCR beta nucleotide sequences per donor were sequenced, and 15% to 20% of those sequences were non-productive. Rather than drawing on any new phenotypic data, the later analysis identified candidate immune exposures from TCR beta sequences and the way those sequences occurred across donors. The number of donors typed differed by locus, with 629-630 for A, B, C, DRB1 and DQB1, more than 500 for DQA1, approximately 580 for DPA1, and about 450 for DPB1. In a later analysis, previously published TCR beta repertoires from 670 or so donors were re-analyzed and high-resolution HLA genotyping was added so that TCR occurrence patterns could be studied. The genetic ancestry cluster associated with self-reported Caucasian donors included about four fifths of the roughly 400 genotyped donors. An early release that covered roughly 600 HLA-typed donors contained around 330 gigabases of sequencing data and 70 million to 100 million unique TCR sequences. A few DR-DQ haplotypes were treated as single units for association and clustering because of strong linkage in the cohort. In an earlier analysis of 500 to 650 of the donors, high-throughput TCR beta sequencing was used to judge whether each TCR beta V gene segment behaved as functional or pseudogenic. All discovery cohort repertoires had been generated using a single sequencing platform. A later genetic analysis used genome-wide SNP genotypes for about 65% of the 666 donors, treating that subset as a discovery cohort.

On the study overall, not on this receptor specifically: A group of highly shared sequence variants was considered likely to be a technical artifact of the sequencing pipeline. In a later analysis, TCR association rates were found to vary across HLA loci, with the most associated TCRs seen for DRB1 alleles and the fewest for HLA-C alleles. A further reported finding was that TCR beta sequences accurately predicted the HLA-A and HLA-B alleles for most subjects in the first cohort. In vitro tests confirmed that a few of the cytomegalovirus-associated TCR beta chains recognize cytomegalovirus antigens. A total of 150 to 200 TCR beta chains were listed by the study as associated with cytomegalovirus. The earlier analysis of around 600 of the donors excluded roughly 17 rarely observed V segments, including chromosome 9 orphons, because counts were too low. A later analysis associated 15,000 or so TCR beta sequences with specific HLA alleles at a false discovery rate of 0.05. According to a later analysis, most CMV-associated TCR beta chains appeared to be HLA-restricted, and the HLA associations seemed to be driven largely by CMV exposure. It was suggested by the authors that the approach could potentially be generalized to other disease states and immunological phenotypes. In a later analysis, several top co-occurrence clusters were reported to appear linked to parvovirus B19, influenza, CMV and Epstein-Barr virus. The classifier was reported to diagnose cytomegalovirus status with high specificity and sensitivity in both the original and validation cohorts. Compared with the 666-donor mean, donors in an Asian-associated ancestry cluster had fewer N-insertions in productive TCRs, according to a later genetic analysis. Linkage disequilibrium might explain the correlated functional status among segregating V segments, but an unknown experimental factor could not be excluded. A later analysis found that HLA-associated TCR beta chains were more clonally expanded and had lower generation probabilities than equally common non-associated chains. The 87-base-pair reads could not distinguish some IMGT-functional V segments, including TRBV6-2 and TRBV6-3, so those segments were excluded. Only TCR beta chains were sequenced in this cohort, and the absence of alpha or paired-chain data limited detectable features. An earlier analysis of some 560 of the donors showed that most TCR beta V segments appeared in productive rearrangements either about 87% or about 30% of the time, which broadly matched IMGT annotations. Because HLA typing was unavailable for some donors at each locus, only the typed subset was used in association tests. CMV serostatus was the only immune exposure information available for the cohort. Sequencing depth was assumed to be roughly uniform across donors in the presence/absence analyses, though that assumption may not hold. While some public TCRs were present in many individuals, most TCR sequences turned up only very rarely across donors. When HLA alleles, especially DR and DQ, strongly co-occurred, attributing TCR associations to individual alleles was difficult. A later genetic analysis associated a missense DCLRE1C variant with V-gene and J-gene trimming of TCR beta chains, and an independent cohort replicated the association.

The cohort comprised around 690 healthy bone marrow donors. At the time of sampling, all cohort members were nominally healthy, though unrecorded immune exposures were likely present. The donor was CMV seronegative and belonged to the group of approximately 320 seronegative cohort members. A peripheral blood sample was collected from each donor, and TCR beta sequencing was performed on peripheral blood mononuclear cells. Genomic DNA extraction from the blood cell samples was performed with the Qiagen DNeasy Blood Extraction Kit. The source is a man in his thirties or forties in good health and CMV-seronegative. The sample taken for sequencing was PBMCs. The chain uses TRBV7-6 and TRBJ1-1, with no confident D gene call. At the DNA level, the sequence is TGTGCCAGCAGCTTAGTCCTCCTCGAAGAGGCTGAAGCTTTCTTT. It specifies CASSLVLLEEAEAFF.